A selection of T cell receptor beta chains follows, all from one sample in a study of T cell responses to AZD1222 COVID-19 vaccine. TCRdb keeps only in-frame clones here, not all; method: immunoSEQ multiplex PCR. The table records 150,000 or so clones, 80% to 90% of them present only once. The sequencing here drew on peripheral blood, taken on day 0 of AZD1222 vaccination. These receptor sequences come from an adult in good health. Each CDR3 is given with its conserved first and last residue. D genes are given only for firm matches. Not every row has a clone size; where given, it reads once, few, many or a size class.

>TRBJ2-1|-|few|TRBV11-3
CASTLYFNEQFF
TGTGCCAGCACCCTCTACTTCAATGAGCAGTTCTTC
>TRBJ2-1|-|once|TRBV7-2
CASSLGSSSYNEQFF
TGTGCCAGCAGCTTAGGGTCTAGCTCCTACAATGAGCAGTTCTTC
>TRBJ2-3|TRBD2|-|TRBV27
CASSLSGERTSGRVGTDTQYF
TGTGCCAGCAGTTTATCTGGGGAGCGGACTAGCGGGAGGGTGGGCACAGATACGCAGTATTTT
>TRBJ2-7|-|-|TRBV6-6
CASSYSSQGGYEQYF
TGTGCCAGCAGTTACTCCAGCCAGGGTGGGTACGAGCAGTACTTC
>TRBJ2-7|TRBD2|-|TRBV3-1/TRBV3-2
CASTGGSGSLYEQYF
TGTGCCAGCACCGGGGGTAGCGGGAGTTTATACGAGCAGTACTTC
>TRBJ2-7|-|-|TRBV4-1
CASSQESLGLTYEQYF
TGCGCCAGCAGCCAAGAAAGCTTGGGACTTACCTACGAGCAGTACTTC
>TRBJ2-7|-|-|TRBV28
CASRRQHYEQYF
TGTGCCAGCAGACGACAGCATTACGAGCAGTACTTC
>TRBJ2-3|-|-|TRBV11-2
CASRLRSSSTDTQYF
TGTGCCAGCCGTCTCCGATCTTCTAGCACAGATACGCAGTATTTT
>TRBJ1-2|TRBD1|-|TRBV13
CASSLLGQDYGYTF
TGTGCCAGCAGCTTATTAGGACAGGACTATGGCTACACCTTC
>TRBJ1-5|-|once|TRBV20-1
CSVSYGLIGNQPQHF
TGCAGTGTTAGTTATGGACTTATCGGCAATCAGCCCCAGCATTTT
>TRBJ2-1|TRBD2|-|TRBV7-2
CASSLGTSGRQFF
TGTGCCAGCAGCTTAGGGACTAGCGGGAGGCAGTTCTTC
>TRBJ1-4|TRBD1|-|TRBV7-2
CASSLALDRVNEKLFF
TGTGCCAGCAGCTTAGCCCTGGACAGGGTAAATGAAAAACTGTTTTTT
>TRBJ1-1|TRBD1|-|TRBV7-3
CASSSTGALGAFF
TGTGCCAGCAGTTCGACAGGGGCCTTGGGGGCTTTCTTT
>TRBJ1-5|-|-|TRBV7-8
CASSLGQANQPQHF
TGTGCCAGCAGCTTAGGACAGGCCAATCAGCCCCAGCATTTT
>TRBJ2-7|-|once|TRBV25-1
CASSAFSPREQYF
TGTGCCAGCAGTGCGTTCTCCCCTCGCGAGCAGTACTTC
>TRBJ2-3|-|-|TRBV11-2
CASSLGITDTQYF
TGTGCCAGCAGCTTAGGCATCACAGATACGCAGTATTTT
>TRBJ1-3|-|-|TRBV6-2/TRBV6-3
CASSHGTQDSGNTIYF
TGTGCCAGCAGTCACGGGACACAAGACTCTGGAAACACCATATATTTT
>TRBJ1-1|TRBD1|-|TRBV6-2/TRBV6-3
CASSSQGSGTEAFF
TGTGCCAGCAGTTCACAGGGGTCCGGCACTGAAGCTTTCTTT
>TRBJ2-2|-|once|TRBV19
CASSDPRGAGTGELFF
TGTGCCAGTAGTGATCCACGGGGGGCGGGCACCGGGGAGCTGTTTTTT
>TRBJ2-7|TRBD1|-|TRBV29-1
CSATRTGGGEQYF
TGCAGCGCGACACGGACAGGGGGAGGCGAGCAGTACTTC
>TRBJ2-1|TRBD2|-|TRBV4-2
CASSQGGRTSGRHWGYNEQFF
TGTGCCAGCAGCCAAGGAGGGAGGACTAGCGGTAGACATTGGGGCTACAATGAGCAGTTCTTC
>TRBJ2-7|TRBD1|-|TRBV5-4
CASSLQGGEQYF
TGTGCCAGCAGCCTACAGGGGGGCGAGCAGTACTTC
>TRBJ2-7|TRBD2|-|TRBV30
CAWSVQREGLYEQYF
TGTGCCTGGAGTGTACAACGGGAGGGCCTCTACGAGCAGTACTTC
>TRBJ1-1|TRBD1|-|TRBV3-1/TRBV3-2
CASSQDWGQVNTEAFF
TGTGCCAGCAGCCAAGATTGGGGACAGGTAAACACTGAAGCTTTCTTT
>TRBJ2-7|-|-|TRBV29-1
CSGTSSDEQYF
TGCAGCGGAACTTCTAGCGACGAGCAGTACTTC
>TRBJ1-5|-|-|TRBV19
CASSARQSNQPQHF
TGTGCCAGTAGTGCCCGACAGAGCAATCAGCCCCAGCATTTT
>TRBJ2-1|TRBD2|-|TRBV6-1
CASSTSGSYNEQFF
TGTGCCAGCAGTACTAGCGGGAGCTACAATGAGCAGTTCTTC
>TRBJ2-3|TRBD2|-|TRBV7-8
CASSYHQAGGRPDTQYF
TGTGCCAGCAGCTACCATCAAGCGGGAGGGAGGCCAGATACGCAGTATTTT
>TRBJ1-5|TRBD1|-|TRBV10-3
CAISEGGINQPQHF
TGTGCCATCAGTGAAGGGGGCATCAATCAGCCCCAGCATTTT
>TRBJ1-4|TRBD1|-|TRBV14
CASSHLGTARDEKLFF
TGTGCCAGCAGCCACCTAGGGACAGCGAGGGATGAAAAACTGTTTTTT
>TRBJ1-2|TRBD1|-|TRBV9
CASSRQGALDYGYTF
TGTGCCAGCAGCAGACAGGGGGCATTGGACTATGGCTACACCTTC
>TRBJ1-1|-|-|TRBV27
CASSLFRDTEAFF
TGTGCCAGCAGTTTATTCAGGGACACTGAAGCTTTCTTT
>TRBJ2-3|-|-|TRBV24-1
CATSDPDGFTDTQYF
TGTGCCACCAGTGATCCCGACGGGTTCACAGATACGCAGTATTTT
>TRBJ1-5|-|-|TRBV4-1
CASSQERTGLQHF
TGCGCCAGCAGCCAAGAACGTACAGGGTTACAGCATTTT